These 19 T cell receptor beta chains were sequenced from one sample in a study of T cell changes during pregnancy in multiple sclerosis. The protocol was immunoSEQ multiplex PCR, while the TCRdb copy is restricted to in-frame clones and leaves out a portion. Altogether 50,000 to 80,000 clones are present, over 85% being singletons, with the ten largest covering 1.4%. Sequencing used peripheral blood, obtained in the second trimester of pregnancy. The origin of the receptors is a female donor with multiple sclerosis, enrolled in a pregnancy study.

This chain uses TRBV5-1 with TRBJ2-1, with D tentatively TRBD2 (5 bases). V gave up 3 bases and J gave up 2 bases, with 15 bases separating them. Germline V CDR1 and CDR2: SGHRS, YFSETQ. This CDR3 region has 16 residues. Written as DNA, the CDR3 is TGCGCCAGCAGCTCGGGCCAGTCGACTACCTACAATGAGCAGTTCTTC. It yields the protein CASSSGQSTTYNEQFF.

The chain joins TRBV7-3 to TRBJ2-1; maybe TRBD2 (6 bases). CDR1 and CDR2 from the germline V gene are SGHTA and FQGTGA. The V and J ends lost 5 bases and 5 bases respectively, with 16 bases between them. CDR3 length: 15 residues. The CDR3 DNA is TGTGCCAGCAGCGGGGTGGCGGGCGGGAACAATGAGCAGTTCTTC. This sequence encodes CASSGVAGGNNEQFF.

This clone was observed a single time. V gene TRBV5-1 combines with J gene TRBJ2-5; 11 bases match TRBD2. The germline V gene has CDR1 SGHRS and CDR2 YFSETQ. The V gene end was trimmed by 1 base and the J gene end by 3 bases; junction bases not matched to a gene: 5. The CDR3 totals 16 residues. The CDR3 nucleotides read TGCGCCAGCAGCTTGTACGGGACTAGCGGAGAAGAGACCCAGTACTTC. Translation gives CASSLYGTSGEETQYF.

This clone was seen just once. This chain joins TRBV7-3 and TRBJ2-3; 14 bases agree with TRBD2. CDR1 and CDR2 (germline): SGHTA, FQGTGA. Trimming removed 5 bases from V and 3 bases from J; junction bases left unmatched: 7. The CDR3 has 17 residues. CDR3 sequence (DNA): TGTGCCAGCAGCCGACTCGGGACTAGCGGGAGTACAGATACGCAGTATTTT. Amino acids: CASSRLGTSGSTDTQYF.

The chain joins TRBV6-5 to TRBJ1-2; no clear D gene. The CDR3 covers 15 residues. Germline CDR1 and CDR2: MNHEY and SVGAGI. V lost 6 bases to trimming and J lost 4 bases, with 18 bases between them. The DNA of the CDR3 is TGTGCCAGCAGCCCCCCGGAGAATCCTTTCTATGGCTACACCTTC. Translating gives CASSPPENPFYGYTF.

The rearrangement uses TRBV5-6 and TRBJ1-2, with 7 bases lining up with TRBD1. Germline-derived CDR1 and CDR2 are SGHDT and YYEEEE. Trimming cost V 1 base and J 8 bases; bases outside gene matches: 14. The CDR3 is 16 residues long. CDR3 bases: TGTGCCAGCAGCTTGAGCGCCGGGCAGGGGGGCGTCGGCTACACCTTC. Translation gives CASSLSAGQGGVGYTF.

The V gene is TRBV7-3, the J gene TRBJ2-1; 10 bases are shared with TRBD2. The CDR3 totals 19 residues. Germline CDR1 SGHTA, CDR2 FQGTGA. Trimming removed 1 base from V and 1 base from J; junction bases left unmatched: 10. The CDR3 is CASSLKGSSGSPSYNEQFF. Here the CDR3 DNA reads TGTGCCAGCAGCTTAAAGGGTTCTAGCGGGAGTCCGTCCTACAATGAGCAGTTCTTC. The variable domain in full, with the rest retrieved from reference TRBV7-3 and TRBJ2-1, is GAGVSQTPSNKVTEKGKYVELRCDPISGHTALYWYRQSLGQGPEFLIYFQGTGAADDSGLPNDRFFAVRPEGSVSTLKIQRTERGDSAVYLCASSLKGSSGSPSYNEQFFGPGTRLTVL.

The J gene is TRBJ2-7, the V gene TRBV5-6; TRBD1 aligns across 9 bases. The CDR3 consists of 13 residues. Unmatched junction bases numbered 2, after V lost 4 bases and J lost 3 bases. CDR1 SGHDT and CDR2 YYEEEE come from the germline V gene. The CDR3 DNA reads TGTGCCAGCAGCGGGACAGGGAGCTACGAGCAGTACTTC. This gives the protein CASSGTGSYEQYF.

This chain uses TRBV30 with TRBJ2-7; D is perhaps TRBD2 (6 bases). CDR1 and CDR2 (germline): GTSNPN, SVGIG (reference sequence). This CDR3 spans 13 amino acids. V lost 5 bases to trimming and J lost 3 bases, with 14 bases between them. CDR3 sequence (DNA): TGTGCCTGGGGTAAAGGGACTGTCTACGAGCAGTACTTC. Translated: CAWGKGTVYEQYF.

This clone was counted once. The V gene is TRBV5-1, the J gene TRBJ2-3, with D possibly matching TRBD1 (5 bases). Per the germline V gene, CDR1 is SGHRS and CDR2 is YFSETQ. This CDR3 has 14 amino acids. Trimming took 5 bases from V and 2 from J, leaving 12 bases between them. The CDR3 DNA follows: TGCGCCAGCAGAGAAGGACATAACACAGATACGCAGTATTTT. Amino acids: CASREGHNTDTQYF.

The rearrangement joins TRBV4-1 to TRBJ2-7, with 9 bases aligning to TRBD2. CDR1 and CDR2 (germline): MGHRA, YSYEKL. Unmatched junction bases numbered 9, after V lost 2 bases and J lost 4 bases. This CDR3 region has 16 residues. The CDR3 protein is CASSQLPGSGGYEQYF. CDR3 in DNA: TGCGCCAGCAGCCAACTCCCTGGTAGCGGGGGATACGAGCAGTACTTC.

The J gene is TRBJ1-4, the V gene TRBV5-1; 7 nucleotides match TRBD1. The V and J ends lost 4 bases and 4 bases, in that order; junction bases with no gene match: 7. Germline CDR1 and CDR2: SGHRS and YFSETQ. The CDR3 is made up of 15 amino acids. In DNA form, the CDR3 reads TGCGCCAGCAGCCTCACAGGGGATAGTAATGAAAAACTGTTTTTT. Its protein is CASSLTGDSNEKLFF. Full variable domain (missing parts from reference TRBV5-1 and TRBJ1-4): KAGVTQTPRYLIKTRGQQVTLSCSPISGHRSVSWYQQTPGQGLQFLFEYFSETQRNKGNFPGRFSGRQFSNSRSEMNVSTLELGDSALYLCASSLTGDSNEKLFFGSGTQLSVL.

This clone was observed a single time. The gene calls are TRBV7-2 and TRBJ2-1; 10 bases are shared with TRBD2. Per the germline V gene, CDR1 is SGHTA and CDR2 is FQGNSA. V was clipped by 2 bases and J by 2 bases; unmatched bases: 6. The length of the CDR3 is 17 residues. CDR3 loop: CASSLRAGGYPYNEQFF. The CDR3 nucleotides read TGTGCCAGCAGCTTAAGAGCGGGAGGGTACCCCTACAATGAGCAGTTCTTC.

The chain combines TRBV27 with TRBJ2-3, with 12 bases that match TRBD2. The CDR3 totals 22 residues. Germline V gene data show CDR1 as MNHEY and CDR2 as SMNVEV (reference sequence). J gave up 0 bases and V 7 bases, and 23 bases lay outside the gene matches. DNA of the CDR3: TGTGCCAGCAACCGGACAGGGAGGCTAGCGGGAGGGCCACCTACAAGCACAGATACGCAGTATTTT. Translating gives CASNRTGRLAGGPPTSTDTQYF.

The chain couples TRBV2 to TRBJ1-3, with 10 positions matching TRBD1. The CDR3 extends over 17 amino acids. Germline V gene data show CDR1 as SNHLY and CDR2 as FYNNEI. V was pared by 5 bases and J by 4 bases, with 11 bases of the junction left unmatched. The CDR3 coding sequence is TGTGCCAGCAGTCTCCCTCGGACAGGGGGAATGGGAAACACCATATATTTT. Translating it yields CASSLPRTGGMGNTIYF. Combining the CDR3 with reference TRBV2 and TRBJ1-3 gives the whole variable domain EPEVTQTPSHQVTQMGQEVILRCVPISNHLYFYWYRQILGQKVEFLVSFYNNEISEKSEIFDDQFSVERPDGSNFTLKIRSTKLEDSAMYFCASSLPRTGGMGNTIYFGEGSWLTVV.

This chain connects TRBV28 to TRBJ2-3, with TRBD1 identical over 10 bases. CDR3 length: 18 amino acids. The germline gives CDR1 MDHEN, CDR2 SYDVKM. The trim removed 2 bases at V and 5 bases at J, leaving 13 bases unmatched. The CDR3 nucleotides are TGTGCCAGCAGTTTAGTGGTGTCCGGGACAGGGGTCGGAGATACGCAGTATTTT. Residues: CASSLVVSGTGVGDTQYF.

This chain connects TRBV11-2 to TRBJ2-7, with D possibly being TRBD2 (5 bases). In germline, CDR1 is SGHAT, CDR2 FQNNGV. This CDR3 contains 18 residues. V was clipped by 3 bases and J by 3 bases, with 24 bases between them. This chain's CDR3 is CASSLAQNDYSLSYEQYF. The CDR3 coding sequence is TGTGCCAGCAGCTTGGCCCAGAATGACTATTCCCTAAGCTACGAGCAGTACTTC.

The genes are TRBV5-6 and TRBJ2-1; TRBD2 matches 10 bases. V was clipped by 4 bases and J by 1 base; unmatched bases: 5. The CDR3 sequence is 16 residues long. From germline, CDR1 is SGHDT and CDR2 YYEEEE. CDR3 DNA sequence: TGTGCCAGCAGCGCTCCGACTAGCGGGTCCTACAATGAGCAGTTCTTC. Protein sequence: CASSAPTSGSYNEQFF.

V is TRBV6-1 and J is TRBJ1-2, with D possibly being TRBD1 (6 bases). Between the trimmed V and J ends, which lost 1 base and 3 bases, there was a span of 12 bases. The CDR3 is 15 residues long. CDR1 is MNHNS, CDR2 SASEGT, per germline. CDR3 DNA sequence: TGTGCCAGCAGTGAAGGGACAGAAGAATACTATGGCTACACCTTC. Translation: CASSEGTEEYYGYTF.